Below, one TCR beta chain is given with its context. The antigen is unknown. TCRbeta library construction was performed incorporating unique molecular identifiers. TCRdb fed the PCR reads into MiXCR, producing one record per CDR3 protein. Among fewer than 550,000 distinct CDR3 sequences listed, more than 9.5% were seen once. This entry belongs to a study of T-cell reconstitution after alpha-beta-depleted transplantation in children. Study observations and caveats: The study reportedly traced alpha-beta T cells about two months after transplant to several hundred expanded graft clones.

The CDR3 is 16 residues long. Germline CDR1 SGHRS, CDR2 YFSETQ. V shed 0 bases, J shed 2 bases, and the junction held 7 bases outside the gene matches. The material was PBMCs, mostly from graft donor cells, obtained 180 days after TCRalphabeta/CD19-depleted stem cell transplant. This TCR came from a female patient between 2 and 15 years old who had a stem cell transplant for aplastic anemia, so the T cells may come from the graft donor. The gene calls are TRBV5-1 and TRBJ2-5, with 7 bases aligning to TRBD2. CDR3 bases: TGCGCCAGCAGCTTGGTAGTAGCGGGCGCACAAGAGACCCAGTACTTC. This translates into CASSLVVAGAQETQYF.